This paragraph reports one T cell receptor (beta chain). What it recognizes is unknown. Sequencing was performed with immunoSEQ multiplex PCR; in TCRdb, only in-frame clones are kept and a portion is missing. This table holds 70,000 to 90,000 clones, about 89% found once. The trim removed 5 bases at V and 7 bases at J, leaving 4 bases unmatched. The CDR3 extends over 13 amino acids. Germline CDR1 GTSNPN, CDR2 SVGIG (reference sequence). Blood got drawn at baseline, again on cycle 4 day 1, and then on cycle 7 day 1. The data stem from a study of OX40 agonist ivuxolimab in advanced cancers. For the study at large: Hepatocellular carcinoma, melanoma, renal cell or head and neck cancer affected the dose-escalation patients. Those enrolled were roughly 80% male, with a mean age of about 66 years and ages from about 20 to 85. Findings of the study overall: At doses 0.1 to 3.0 mg/kg, CD4+ and CD8+ clones expanded.

The sequencing used CD4+ or CD8+ T cells sorted from blood, collected in a trial of the OX40 agonist ivuxolimab. This chain uses TRBV30 with TRBJ1-5; 11 positions agree with TRBD1. This TCR came from an adult with an advanced solid tumor such as melanoma, head and neck, liver or kidney cancer. The CDR3 is CAWGGQGVQPQHF. CDR3 in DNA: TGTGCCTGGGGGGGACAGGGGGTGCAGCCCCAGCATTTT.